This T cell receptor (beta chain) is from a study of blood T cells in healthy people across ages. CDR1 is WSHSY and CDR2 is SAAADI in the germline V gene. The CDR3 covers 14 residues. Trimming at V came to 5 bases and at J to 6 bases, leaving 6 bases not matched to a gene. Details on this clonotype: Its specificity is not known.

Using a J-beta primer mix together with a sample-barcoded 5' primer, a second PCR was run for roughly 7 to 11 cycles. Each cDNA molecule was tagged by a template-switch adaptor with 12 random nucleotides. One entry per CDR3 protein results from TCRdb running MiXCR on the 5' RACE reads. The sample records about 670,000 distinct CDR3 sequences, around 43% being singletons. Whole-study findings and limits: When one million T cells were used, diversity estimates were thought to be underestimates. Strong correlation linked observed beta diversity and percent naive T cells.

This receptor was identified in an elderly man in good health. J is TRBJ2-1 and V is TRBV10-2, with TRBD2 identical over 8 bases. Sequenced: blood. CDR3 protein: CASSPSGRGNEQFF. CDR3 DNA sequence: TGCGCCAGCAGTCCCAGCGGGAGAGGCAATGAGCAGTTCTTC.